The T cell receptor (beta chain) under discussion was sequenced for a study of blood T cell repertoires in COVID-19. This table comes from immunoSEQ multiplex PCR, and its TCRdb copy is limited to in-frame clones, with some not included. Of roughly 100,000 clones in the sample, around 88% are singletons; the top ten hold around a sixth. This CDR3 contains 16 residues. The germline V gene has CDR1 MDHEN and CDR2 SYDVKM. Trimming removed 6 bases from V and 2 bases from J; junction bases left unmatched: 7. This TCR was recovered from a woman of 80 years or more with acute or convalescent COVID-19. The chain recombines TRBV28 with TRBJ2-1, with 10 nucleotides matching TRBD1. Sequencing input: peripheral blood. DNA for the CDR3: TGTGCCAGCAGCCGAGGACAGGGGGACCCCTACAATGAGCAGTTCTTC. Residues: CASSRGQGDPYNEQFF.